Below are 8 T cell receptor beta chains sequenced from a single sample in a study of technical replicates of blood from a few donors. Profiled with immunoSEQ multiplex PCR; TCRdb holds only in-frame clones, not every one. In the table there are under 65,000 clones, 90% to 96% of which are singletons. The sample consisted of T cells isolated from PBMCs. These TCRs come from a human donor in good health.

This clone is a singleton in its sample. The genes are TRBV6-5 and TRBJ2-7; weak D call: TRBD1 (6 bases). Trimming pared 6 bases from V and 4 bases from J, leaving 13 bases between. This CDR3 region has 13 residues. Germline V gene lookup returns CDR1 MNHEY and CDR2 SVGAGI. CDR3 sequence reads: CASSWIGGYEQYF. As DNA, the CDR3 is TGTGCCAGCAGCTGGATAGGGGGATACGAGCAGTACTTC.

The chain combines TRBV6-5 with TRBJ2-2; D gene uncertain. The CDR3 spans 11 residues. Trimming removed 6 bases at V and 5 bases at J, with 4 bases between. Germline CDR1 and CDR2: MNHEY and SVGAGI. CDR3 nucleotide sequence: TGTGCCAGCAGCCAAACCGGGGAGCTGTTTTTT. It encodes CASSQTGELFF.

This sequence joins TRBV5-4 and TRBJ2-1; tentative D call: TRBD1 (6 bases). Germline values: CDR1 SGHNT, CDR2 YYREEE (reference sequence). CDR3 length: 14 residues. Trimming left V 4 bases short and J 8 bases short, with 16 bases between. The CDR3 DNA is TGTGCCAGCAGCGGGGGACAAGGGGTACATGAGCAGTTCTTC. Protein sequence: CASSGGQGVHEQFF.

The chain links TRBV5-4 to TRBJ2-7; D not certain. The CDR3 totals 15 residues. V was pared by 3 bases and J by 2 bases, with 15 bases between. The germline gives CDR1 SGHNT, CDR2 YYREEE (reference sequence). CDR3 DNA sequence: TGTGCCAGCAGCTATAGCAGCTTTGGTGCCTACGAGCAGTACTTC. Its translation: CASSYSSFGAYEQYF.

The gene calls are TRBV28 and TRBJ2-3; D gene uncertain. The CDR3 length is 13 residues. CDR1 MDHEN and CDR2 SYDVKM come from the germline V gene. Trimming left V 1 base short and J 5 bases short, with 7 bases between. The CDR3 DNA is TGTGCCAGCAGTTTATCCCCTAAAGATACGCAGTATTTT. Protein: CASSLSPKDTQYF.

The V call is TRBV7-9, the J call TRBJ2-7, with 7 nucleotides matching TRBD1. The CDR3 extends over 14 amino acids. Unmatched junction bases numbered 9, after V lost 2 bases and J lost 8 bases. The germline V gene encodes CDR1 SEHNR and CDR2 FQNEAQ (reference sequence). The DNA for the CDR3 is TGTGCCAGCAGCTTACCCCACAGGGGCAGTCAGCAGTACTTC. Residues: CASSLPHRGSQQYF. Drawing the rest from reference TRBV7-9 and TRBJ2-7, the complete variable domain is DTGVSQNPRHKITKRGQNVTFRCDPISEHNRLYWYRQTLGQGPEFLTYFQNEAQLEKSRLLSDRFSAERPKGSFSTLEIQRTEQGDSAMYLCASSLPHRGSQQYFGPGTRLTVT.

The chain employs TRBV27 and TRBJ2-2, with 7 bases lining up with TRBD1. The CDR3 length is 14 residues. Unmatched junction bases numbered 1, after V lost 3 bases and J lost 3 bases. Germline values: CDR1 MNHEY, CDR2 SMNVEV (reference sequence). CDR3 DNA sequence: TGTGCCAGCAGTTTGGGACAGTACACCGGGGAGCTGTTTTTT. Encoded protein: CASSLGQYTGELFF.

This chain uses TRBV5-1 with TRBJ2-7, with 7 positions matching TRBD1. There are 16 residues in the CDR3. Trimming cost V 4 bases and J 3 bases; bases outside gene matches: 13. Germline CDR1 reads SGHRS; CDR2 reads YFSETQ. CDR3 in amino acids: CASSLPPGQTHYEQYF. Here the CDR3 DNA reads TGCGCCAGCAGCCTCCCTCCGGGACAGACTCACTACGAGCAGTACTTC.